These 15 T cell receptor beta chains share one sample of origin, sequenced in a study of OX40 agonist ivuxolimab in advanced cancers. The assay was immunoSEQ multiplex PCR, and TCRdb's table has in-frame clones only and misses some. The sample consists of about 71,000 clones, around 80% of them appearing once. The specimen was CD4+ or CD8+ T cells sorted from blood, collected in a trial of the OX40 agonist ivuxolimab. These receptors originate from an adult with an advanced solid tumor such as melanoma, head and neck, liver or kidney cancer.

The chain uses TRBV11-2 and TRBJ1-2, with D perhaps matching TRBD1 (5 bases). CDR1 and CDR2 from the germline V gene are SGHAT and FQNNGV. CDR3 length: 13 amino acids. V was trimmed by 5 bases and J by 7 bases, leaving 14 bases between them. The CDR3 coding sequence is TGTGCCAGCAGCCGCGCCGGGACGCGTGGCTACACCTTC. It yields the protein CASSRAGTRGYTF.

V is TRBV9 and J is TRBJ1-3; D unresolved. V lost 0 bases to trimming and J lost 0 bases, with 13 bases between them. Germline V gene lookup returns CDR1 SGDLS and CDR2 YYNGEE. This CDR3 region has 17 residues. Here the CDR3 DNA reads TGTGCCAGCAGCGTAGAGTCGGGCCCGACCTCTGGAAACACCATATATTTT. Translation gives CASSVESGPTSGNTIYF.

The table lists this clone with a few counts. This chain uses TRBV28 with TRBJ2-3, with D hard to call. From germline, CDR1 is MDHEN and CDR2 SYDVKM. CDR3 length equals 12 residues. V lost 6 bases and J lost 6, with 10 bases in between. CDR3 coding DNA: TGTGCCAGCAGGACTCAGGAGGATACGCAGTATTTT. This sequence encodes CASRTQEDTQYF.

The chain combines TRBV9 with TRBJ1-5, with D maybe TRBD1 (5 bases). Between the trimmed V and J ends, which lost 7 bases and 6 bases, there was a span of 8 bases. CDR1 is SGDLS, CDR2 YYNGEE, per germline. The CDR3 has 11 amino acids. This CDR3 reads CASGGVQPQHF. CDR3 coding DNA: TGTGCCAGCGGAGGGGTTCAGCCCCAGCATTTT.

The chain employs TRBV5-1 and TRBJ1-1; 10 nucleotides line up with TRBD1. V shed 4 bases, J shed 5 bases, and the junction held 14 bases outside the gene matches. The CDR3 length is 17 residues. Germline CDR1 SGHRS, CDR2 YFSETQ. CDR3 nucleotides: TGCGCCAGCAGCCTGAGGGGGACAGGGGTAAGCGGTACTGAAGCTTTCTTT. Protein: CASSLRGTGVSGTEAFF. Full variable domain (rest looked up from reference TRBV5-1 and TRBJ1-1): KAGVTQTPRYLIKTRGQQVTLSCSPISGHRSVSWYQQTPGQGLQFLFEYFSETQRNKGNFPGRFSGRQFSNSRSEMNVSTLELGDSALYLCASSLRGTGVSGTEAFFGQGTRLTVV.

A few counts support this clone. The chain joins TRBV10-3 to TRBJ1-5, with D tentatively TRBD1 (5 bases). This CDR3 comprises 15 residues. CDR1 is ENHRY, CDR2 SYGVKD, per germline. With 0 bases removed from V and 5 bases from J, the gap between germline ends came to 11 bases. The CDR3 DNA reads TGTGCCATCAGTGAGTCGGGGTCAGGGCATCAGCCCCAGCATTTT. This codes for CAISESGSGHQPQHF.

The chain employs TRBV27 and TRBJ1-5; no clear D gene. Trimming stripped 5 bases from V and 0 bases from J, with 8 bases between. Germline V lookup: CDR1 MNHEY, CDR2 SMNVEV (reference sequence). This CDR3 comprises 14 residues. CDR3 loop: CASSPKNSNQPQHF. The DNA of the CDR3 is TGTGCCAGCAGTCCGAAGAATAGCAATCAGCCCCAGCATTTT.

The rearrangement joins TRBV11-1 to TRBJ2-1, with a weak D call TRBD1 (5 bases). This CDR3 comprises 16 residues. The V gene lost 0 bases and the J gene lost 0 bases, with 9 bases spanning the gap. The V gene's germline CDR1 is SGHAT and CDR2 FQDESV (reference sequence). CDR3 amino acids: CASSLAFQGSYNEQFF. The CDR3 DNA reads TGTGCCAGCAGCTTAGCCTTCCAGGGCTCCTACAATGAGCAGTTCTTC.

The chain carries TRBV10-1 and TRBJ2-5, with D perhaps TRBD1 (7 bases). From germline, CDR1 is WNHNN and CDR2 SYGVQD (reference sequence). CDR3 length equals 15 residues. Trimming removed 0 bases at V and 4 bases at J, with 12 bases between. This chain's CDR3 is CASSESNQGGETQYF. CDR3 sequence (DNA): TGCGCCAGCAGTGAGTCGAACCAGGGGGGAGAGACCCAGTACTTC.

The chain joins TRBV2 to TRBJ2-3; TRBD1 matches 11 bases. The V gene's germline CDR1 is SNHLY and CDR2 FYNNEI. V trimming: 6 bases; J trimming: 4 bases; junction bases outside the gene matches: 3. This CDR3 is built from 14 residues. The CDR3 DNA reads TGTGCCAGCAGGATGGGACAGGGGGCAGATACGCAGTATTTT. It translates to CASRMGQGADTQYF.

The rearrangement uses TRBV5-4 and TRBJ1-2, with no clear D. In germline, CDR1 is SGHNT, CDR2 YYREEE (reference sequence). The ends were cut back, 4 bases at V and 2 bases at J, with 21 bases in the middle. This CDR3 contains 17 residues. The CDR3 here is CASSEPGRRYSNYGYTF. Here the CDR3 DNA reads TGTGCCAGCAGCGAGCCGGGTAGAAGGTATTCGAACTATGGCTACACCTTC. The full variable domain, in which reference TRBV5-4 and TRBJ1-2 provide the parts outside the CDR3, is ETGVTQSPTHLIKTRGQQVTLRCSSQSGHNTVSWYQQALGQGPQFIFQYYREEENGRGNFPPRFSGLQFPNYSSELNVNALELDDSALYLCASSEPGRRYSNYGYTFGSGTRLTVV.

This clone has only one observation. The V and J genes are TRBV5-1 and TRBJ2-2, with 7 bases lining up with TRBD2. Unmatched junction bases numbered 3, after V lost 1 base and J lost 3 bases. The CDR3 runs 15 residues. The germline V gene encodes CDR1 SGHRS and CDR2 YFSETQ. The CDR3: CASSLSGRDTGELFF. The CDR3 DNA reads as TGCGCCAGCAGCTTGTCGGGGAGGGACACCGGGGAGCTGTTTTTT.

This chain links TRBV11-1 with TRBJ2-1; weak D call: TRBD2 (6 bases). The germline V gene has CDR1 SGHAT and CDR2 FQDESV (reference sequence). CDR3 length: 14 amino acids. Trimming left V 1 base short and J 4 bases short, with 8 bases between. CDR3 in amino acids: CASSLVGGYNEQFF. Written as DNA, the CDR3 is TGTGCCAGCAGCTTAGTTGGGGGGTACAATGAGCAGTTCTTC. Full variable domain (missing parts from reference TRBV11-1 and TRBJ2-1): EAEVAQSPRYKITEKSQAVAFWCDPISGHATLYWYRQILGQGPELLVQFQDESVVDDSQLPKDRFSAERLKGVDSTLKIQPAELGDSAMYLCASSLVGGYNEQFFGPGTRLTVL.

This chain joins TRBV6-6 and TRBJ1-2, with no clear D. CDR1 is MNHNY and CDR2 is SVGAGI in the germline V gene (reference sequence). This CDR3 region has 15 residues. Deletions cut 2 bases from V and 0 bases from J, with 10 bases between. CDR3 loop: CASSYGLGANYGYTF. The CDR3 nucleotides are TGTGCCAGCAGTTACGGACTGGGAGCTAACTATGGCTACACCTTC.

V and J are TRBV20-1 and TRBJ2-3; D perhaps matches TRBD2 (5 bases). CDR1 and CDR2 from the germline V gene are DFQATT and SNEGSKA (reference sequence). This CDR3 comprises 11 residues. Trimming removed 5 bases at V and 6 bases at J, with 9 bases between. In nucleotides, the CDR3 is TGCAGTGCTCAGGAGGTGGATACGCAGTATTTT. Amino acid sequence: CSAQEVDTQYF.